What follows is one T cell receptor beta chain and its context. The antigen remains undetermined. Points from the study as a whole: Tumor-infiltrating Treg TCR alpha and beta sequences overlapped most with tumor naive CD4+ T cells, then blood naive. The larger-cohort validation was restricted to a single TCR beta V-J rearrangement rather than whole repertoires. In terms of TCR gene usage, tumor memory CD4+ T cells clustered together with blood and lymph node memory CD4+ cells, as well as with lymph node naive CD4+ cells.

Cells sorted as Tregs were CD4+, CD25+ and CD127-/low. The V gene lost 3 bases and the J gene lost 5 bases, with 14 bases spanning the gap. Per germline, CDR1 MDHEN and CDR2 SYDVKM. There are 14 residues in the CDR3. Constant-region reverse primers amplified full-length variable regions, followed by semi-nested Nested Universal Primer A PCR. TCRdb called the 5' RACE reads again in MiXCR, with one record for every CDR3 protein. The sample lists about 4,900 distinct CDR3 sequences; 72% were seen once. The chain links TRBV28 to TRBJ2-7, with unresolved D. Sequenced material: Tregs sorted from blood. The clonotype comes from a female donor with breast cancer. The CDR3 bases are TGTGCCAGCAGTTTTCCAGGCTGGGCCAACGAGCAGTACTTC. Its protein is CASSFPGWANEQYF.